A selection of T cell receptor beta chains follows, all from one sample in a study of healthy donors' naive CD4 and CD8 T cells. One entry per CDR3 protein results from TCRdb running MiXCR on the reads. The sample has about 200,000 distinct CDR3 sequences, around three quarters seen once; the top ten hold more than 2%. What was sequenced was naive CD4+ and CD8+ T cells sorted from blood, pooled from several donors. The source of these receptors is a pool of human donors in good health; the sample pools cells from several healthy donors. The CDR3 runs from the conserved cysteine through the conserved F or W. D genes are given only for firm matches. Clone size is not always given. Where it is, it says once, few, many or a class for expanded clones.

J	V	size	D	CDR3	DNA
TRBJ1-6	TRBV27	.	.	CASSRGSYNSPLHF	TGTGCCAGCAGTAGAGGGTCCTATAATTCACCCCTCCACTTT
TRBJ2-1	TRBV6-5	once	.	CASSSRDLTYNEQFF	TGTGCCAGCAGTTCCCGGGACTTAACCTACAATGAGCAGTTCTTC
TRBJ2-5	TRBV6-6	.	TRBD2	CASTTSGQETQYF	TGTGCCAGCACCACTAGCGGGCAAGAGACCCAGTACTTC
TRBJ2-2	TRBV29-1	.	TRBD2	CSVEAGGTGELFF	TGCAGCGTTGAGGCGGGGGGCACCGGGGAGCTGTTTTTT
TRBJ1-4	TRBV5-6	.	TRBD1	CASSFSRQGGEKLFF	TGTGCCAGCAGCTTCTCAAGACAGGGTGGTGAAAAACTGTTTTTT
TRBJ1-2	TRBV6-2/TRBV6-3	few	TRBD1	CASSYGGQYYGYTF	TGTGCCAGCAGTTACGGGGGACAGTATTATGGCTACACCTTC
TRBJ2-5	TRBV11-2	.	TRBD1	CASSVGQGKETQYF	TGTGCCAGCAGCGTGGGACAGGGGAAAGAGACCCAGTACTTC
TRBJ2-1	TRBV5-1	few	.	CASSSPRGDGENNEQFF	TGCGCCAGCAGCTCCCCTAGGGGCGATGGAGAGAACAATGAGCAGTTCTTC
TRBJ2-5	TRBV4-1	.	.	CASSPEEPMLQETQYF	TGCGCCAGCAGCCCTGAAGAACCTATGCTCCAAGAGACCCAGTACTTC
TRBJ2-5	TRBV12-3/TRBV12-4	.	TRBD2	CASSRGTSGRVWETQYF	TGTGCCAGCAGCCGCGGGACTAGCGGGAGGGTCTGGGAGACCCAGTACTTC
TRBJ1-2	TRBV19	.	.	CASRGSTGPNTYGYTF	TGTGCCAGTAGGGGGTCGACTGGACCTAACACCTATGGCTACACCTTC
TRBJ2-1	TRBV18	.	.	CASSRGDEQFF	TGTGCCAGCTCACGGGGTGATGAGCAGTTCTTC
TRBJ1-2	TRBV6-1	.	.	CASTPGVGPGYGYTF	TGTGCCAGCACACCCGGGGTTGGGCCGGGCTATGGCTACACCTTC
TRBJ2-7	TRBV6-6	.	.	CASSLVRSSYEQYF	TGTGCCAGCAGCCTCGTCAGGAGCTCCTACGAGCAGTACTTC
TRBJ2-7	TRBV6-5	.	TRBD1	CAGSYSGQGAYEQYF	TGTGCCGGCAGTTACTCCGGACAGGGTGCCTACGAGCAGTACTTC
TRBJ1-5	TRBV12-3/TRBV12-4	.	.	CASSRGEAARPQHF	TGTGCCAGCAGTCGCGGGGAGGCGGCACGGCCCCAGCATTTT
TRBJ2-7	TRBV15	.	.	CATSRRDPQDEQYF	TGTGCCACCAGCAGAAGGGACCCCCAGGACGAGCAGTACTTC
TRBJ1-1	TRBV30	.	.	CAWDRGLGVLDTEAFF	TGTGCCTGGGATCGAGGATTAGGGGTGCTGGACACTGAAGCTTTCTTT
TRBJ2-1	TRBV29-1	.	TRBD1	CSVEGDRDNEQFF	TGCAGCGTTGAGGGAGACAGGGACAATGAGCAGTTCTTC
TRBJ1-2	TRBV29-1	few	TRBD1	CSAGTAYGYTF	TGCAGCGCTGGGACAGCGTATGGCTACACCTTC